The 15 T cell receptor beta chains in this list originate from one sample, sequenced in a study of Graves' ophthalmopathy and Graves' hyperthyroidism. The sequenced template was RNA, covering the TCR beta CDR3 region. After a first-round RT-PCR with HTBI primers, a second-round multiplex PCR was run. TCRdb redid the calling of the multiplex PCR reads with MiXCR, one entry per CDR3 protein. The sample shows approximately 640,000 distinct CDR3 sequences, about 40% of them seen only once. Sequenced input: peripheral blood. The origin of the receptors is an adult man with Graves' ophthalmopathy.

A remark on this clonotype: The CDR3 ends on some other residue instead of the conserved phenylalanine or tryptophan, so this is likely a read error. J is TRBJ2-2 and V is TRBV7-9, with unresolved D. With 8 bases removed from V and 5 bases from J, the gap between germline ends came to 15 bases. Looked up from germline, CDR1 is SEHNR and CDR2 is FQNEAQ (reference sequence). The CDR3 has 14 amino acids. This CDR3 reads CASWGGSVTGELFL. Here the CDR3 DNA reads TGTGCCAGCTGGGGTGGTTCGGTTACCGGGGAGCTGTTTCTT.

The chain has TRBV5-6 and TRBJ1-3; D is uncertain. Germline loops: CDR1 SGHDT, CDR2 YYEEEE. Trimming took 0 bases from V and 12 from J, leaving 19 bases between them. This CDR3 is built from 15 residues. The CDR3 bases are TGTGCCAGCAGCTTGGCGGGGTGGCAGGCCCTTCACATATATTTT. Encoded protein: CASSLAGWQALHIYF.

The chain couples TRBV4-1 to TRBJ2-5; possible D gene TRBD2, 6 bases. V was trimmed by 1 base and J by 2 bases, leaving 11 bases between them. Germline V gives CDR1 MGHRA, CDR2 YSYEKL. This CDR3 comprises 15 residues. The CDR3 sequence is CASSQGLRGQETQYF. DNA for the CDR3: TGCGCCAGCAGCCAAGGTCTTCGGGGGCAAGAGACCCAGTACTTC.

This clonotype was detected ten times or more. V gene TRBV5-1 combines with J gene TRBJ1-6, with D perhaps TRBD1 (6 bases). V lost 3 bases and J 7 bases, leaving 11 bases between the germline ends. The CDR3 consists of 14 residues. CDR1 and CDR2 (germline): SGHRS, YFSETQ. CDR3 in amino acids: CASSSRGVNSPLHF. CDR3 nucleotides: TGCGCCAGCAGCTCCAGGGGAGTCAATTCACCCCTCCACTTT. Full variable domain (remainder filled in from reference TRBV5-1 and TRBJ1-6): KAGVTQTPRYLIKTRGQQVTLSCSPISGHRSVSWYQQTPGQGLQFLFEYFSETQRNKGNFPGRFSGRQFSNSRSEMNVSTLELGDSALYLCASSSRGVNSPLHFGNGTRLTVT.

This clonotype has more than one count but fewer than ten. The rearrangement uses TRBV7-2 and TRBJ2-5; D uncertain. The CDR3 has 14 residues. Germline lookup yields CDR1 SGHTA and CDR2 FQGNSA. With 6 bases removed from V and 6 bases from J, the gap between germline ends came to 17 bases. In DNA, the CDR3 is TGTGCCAGCAGTTCCTTGGCAGGCCCAAAGACCCAGTACTTC. This encodes CASSSLAGPKTQYF.

V usage is TRBV6-5 and J usage is TRBJ1-2; D remains ambiguous. The V end lost 5 bases, the J end lost 1 base, and 14 bases lay between the germline ends. Germline V gene lookup returns CDR1 MNHEY and CDR2 SVGAGI. The CDR3 contains 15 residues. As DNA, the CDR3 is TGTGCCAGCAGTAGAAAACCGACAAGTAACTATGGCTACACCTTC. This encodes CASSRKPTSNYGYTF.

This clonotype was detected only a few times. The chain carries TRBV24-1 and TRBJ2-3; D ambiguous. Germline V gives CDR1 KGHDR, CDR2 SFDVKD. V was cut by 6 bases and J by 2 bases, with 8 bases left in between. CDR3 length equals 13 residues. The CDR3 region is CATSRQATDTQYF. CDR3 nucleotide sequence: TGTGCCACCAGTCGGCAAGCCACAGATACGCAGTATTTT.

The J gene is TRBJ2-5, the V gene TRBV10-3; TRBD2 is a possible D gene (6 bases). CDR3 size: 14 residues. The germline V gene has CDR1 ENHRY and CDR2 SYGVKD. V gave up 4 bases and J gave up 2 bases, with 11 bases separating them. The CDR3 nucleotides are TGTGCCATCAGTGCCTCCGGGACTCAAGAGACCCAGTACTTC. Protein: CAISASGTQETQYF.

Remarks on this clonotype: Relative to the germline gene, one junction end is altered; a read error may explain this. V gene TRBV7-9 combines with J gene TRBJ2-7; D is undetermined. Per germline, CDR1 SEHNR and CDR2 FQNEAQ (reference sequence). The CDR3 loop spans 13 amino acids. The CDR3 is CACSPRPNGGQYF. DNA for the CDR3: TGTGCCTGCAGCCCCCGTCCGAATGGCGGGCAGTACTTC.

This clonotype was seen repeatedly, ten times or more. The chain carries TRBV29-1 and TRBJ2-5; the match to TRBD1 covers 11 bases. The CDR3 totals 14 residues. With 7 bases clipped from V and 5 bases from J, the junction kept 9 bases outside the gene matches. The germline CDR1 and CDR2 sequences are SQVTM and ANQGSEA. The DNA of the CDR3 is TGCAGCGGATGGGCCGGACAGGGGGCGGAGACCCAGTACTTC. Its translation: CSGWAGQGAETQYF.

The chain has TRBV19 and TRBJ2-1, with D tentatively TRBD1 (5 bases). The V gene's germline CDR1 is LNHDA and CDR2 SQIVND (reference sequence). Trimming stripped 1 base from V and 3 bases from J, with 7 bases between. The CDR3 length is 14 residues. Here the CDR3 DNA reads TGTGCCAGTAGTATAGGGCAGGGCTACAATGAGCAGTTCTTC. Its translation is CASSIGQGYNEQFF.

This clonotype was counted a few times. The V gene is TRBV5-8, the J gene TRBJ2-5; D ambiguous. Looked up from germline, CDR1 is SGHTS and CDR2 is YDEGEE. The CDR3 runs to 15 residues. Between the trimmed V and J ends, which lost 3 bases and 6 bases, there was a span of 18 bases. The CDR3 spells CASSYLASSEKTQYF. The CDR3 DNA reads as TGTGCCAGCAGCTACTTGGCCAGCTCGGAAAAGACCCAGTACTTC. Looking up the rest from reference TRBV5-8 and TRBJ2-5 gives the full variable domain: EAGVTQSPTHLIKTRGQQATLRCSPISGHTSVYWYQQALGLGLQFLLWYDEGEERNRGNFPPRFSGRQFPNYSSELNVNALELEDSALYLCASSYLASSEKTQYFGPGTRLLVL.

The sample holds many counts of this clonotype. The chain has TRBV5-1 and TRBJ2-6; D unresolved. The V and J ends lost 5 bases and 1 base respectively, with 13 bases between them. The germline gives CDR1 SGHRS, CDR2 YFSETQ. This CDR3 region has 16 residues. The CDR3 DNA reads TGCGCCAGCAGATACTCCTGGGATTCTGGGGCCAACGTCCTGACTTTC. It encodes CASRYSWDSGANVLTF.

CDR3 residues: CASSYSTTVTNTEAFF. CDR3 DNA sequence: TGTGCCAGCAGTTACTCGACGACAGTTACCAACACTGAAGCTTTCTTT. The J gene is TRBJ1-1, the V gene TRBV9, with D perhaps TRBD1 (5 bases). This CDR3 region has 16 residues. Germline loops: CDR1 SGDLS, CDR2 YYNGEE. V shed 5 bases and J shed 2 bases, with 19 bases lying between them.

As for this clonotype: A read error may explain this, as a much larger clone is one base away. The genes are TRBV9 and TRBJ2-2, with D possibly matching TRBD2 (5 bases). Germline V gene lookup returns CDR1 SGDLS and CDR2 YYNGEE. This CDR3 has 13 residues. The chain's CDR3 is CASSVGFTGEPFF. CDR3 coding DNA: TGTGCCAGCAGCGTAGGGTTCACCGGGGAGCCGTTTTTT.